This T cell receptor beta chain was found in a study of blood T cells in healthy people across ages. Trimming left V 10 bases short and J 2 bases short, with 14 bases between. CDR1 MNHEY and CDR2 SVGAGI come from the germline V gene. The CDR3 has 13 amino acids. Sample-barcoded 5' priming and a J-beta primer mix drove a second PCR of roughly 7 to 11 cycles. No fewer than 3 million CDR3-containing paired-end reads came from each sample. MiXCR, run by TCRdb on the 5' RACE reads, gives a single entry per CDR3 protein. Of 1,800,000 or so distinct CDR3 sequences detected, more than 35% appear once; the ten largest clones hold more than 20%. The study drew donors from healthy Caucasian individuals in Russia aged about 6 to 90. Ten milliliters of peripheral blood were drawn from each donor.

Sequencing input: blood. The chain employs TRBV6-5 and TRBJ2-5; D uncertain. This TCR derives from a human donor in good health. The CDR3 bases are TGTGCCATAAGGGTTCGAATTCAAGAGACCCAGTACTTC. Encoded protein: CAIRVRIQETQYF.